A selection of T cell receptor beta chains follows, all from one sample in a study of a mutant IDH1 vaccine in newly diagnosed glioma. These TCRs are of unknown antigen specificity. Profiled with immunoSEQ multiplex PCR; TCRdb holds only in-frame clones, not every one. The table lists about 130,000 clones, around 77% of them singletons, with less than 7% in the top ten. Sequencing was performed on PBMCs, taken from a glioma patient whose treatment included an IDH1 peptide vaccine. These receptors all stem from a man in his forties or fifties with glioma. CDR3s include the opening cysteine and the closing phenylalanine or tryptophan. Some rows mark clone size as missing; the rest say once, few, many or name a class of expanded clone.

abundance,v_gene,CDR3aa
once,TRBV27,CASSPRPAVGLEQYF
.,TRBV19,CASSITAGGIYGYTF
.,TRBV5-1,CASSLDLKRGGSSEQYF
.,TRBV12-5,CASGSTGFGYTF
.,TRBV7-9,CASSSSGKAETQYF
once,TRBV2,CASRPDGLANYGYTF
.,TRBV5-1,CASSLGGGYNEQFF
once,TRBV7-6,CASSRTGGEQYF
.,TRBV10-3,CAISGAFAGNTIYF
.,TRBV10-1,CASSESGLGVFEQYF
.,TRBV10-2,CASSERGRAVQPQHF
.,TRBV4-3,CASSQAGRSDGYTF
.,TRBV4-3,CASSPEPGVGTDTQYF
.,TRBV6-5,CASSQGSFYGYTF
.,TRBV7-9,CASRPGTSGLGLYEQYF
.,TRBV5-1,CASSLETGNEKLFF
.,TRBV6-4,CASSESSTDTQYF
.,TRBV6-5,CASSPRLAIYEQYF
.,TRBV4-3,CASSRDRQGNQPQHF
.,TRBV7-8,CASERGAHETQYF
few,TRBV19,CASSLQGRGNQPQHF
.,TRBV18,CASSPLPGENLQHF
.,TRBV6-5,CASSYQIGRTDTQYF
.,TRBV6-1,CASSEDPTSYSNQPQHF
.,TRBV20-1,CSASRDNEQFF
.,TRBV7-6,CASSSSGGSPDTQYF
.,TRBV27,CASSLSGGAGNTIYF
.,TRBV29-1,CSVGGETGVYNEQFF
.,TRBV19,CASSIAGARETQYF
.,TRBV6-6,CASGDRAHSPLHF
.,TRBV5-1,CASGGREATEAFF
few,TRBV2,CASSGTGNQPQHF
.,TRBV5-1,CASSLDSNYGYTF
.,TRBV19,CASRDTGYAEAFF
many,TRBV30,CARTGDSGANVLTF